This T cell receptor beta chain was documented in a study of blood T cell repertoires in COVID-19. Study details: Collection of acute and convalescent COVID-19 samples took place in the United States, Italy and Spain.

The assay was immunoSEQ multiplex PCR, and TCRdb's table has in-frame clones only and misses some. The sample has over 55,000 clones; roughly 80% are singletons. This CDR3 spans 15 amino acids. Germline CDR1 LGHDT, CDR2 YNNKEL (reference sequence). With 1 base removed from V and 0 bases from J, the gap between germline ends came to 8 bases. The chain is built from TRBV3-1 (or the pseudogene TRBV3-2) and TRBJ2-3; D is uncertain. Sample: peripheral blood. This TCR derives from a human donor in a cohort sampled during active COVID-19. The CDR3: CASSQARVSTDTQYF. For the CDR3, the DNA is TGTGCCAGCAGCCAAGCTCGGGTTAGCACAGATACGCAGTATTTT.